This T cell receptor beta chain derives from a study of blood T cell repertoires in COVID-19. The table came from immunoSEQ multiplex PCR; TCRdb's copy has only in-frame clones and leaves some out. The sample contains roughly 180,000 clones, approximately 85% of which appear only once. The germline gives CDR1 KGHDR, CDR2 SFDVKD. The CDR3 sequence is 16 residues long. V lost 3 bases to trimming and J lost 6 bases; unmatched junction nucleotides: 6. Patients at the Seattle site were enrolled during active infection and followed longitudinally. Sequences were obtained from peripheral blood. This receptor was obtained from a woman aged 60 to 75 with COVID-19, enrolled during active disease. This chain links TRBV24-1 with TRBJ2-2; 10 nucleotides match TRBD2. CDR3 in amino acids: CATSDPSGSYAGELFF. The DNA of the CDR3 is TGTGCCACCAGTGATCCTAGCGGGAGCTACGCCGGGGAGCTGTTTTTT.